The clone carrying this T cell receptor beta chain has at least ten counts. Its specificity is not known. Stated time point: newly diagnosed GD, antithyroid drugs for less than 3 months. The TCR library was prepared using RNA isolated from PBMCs. This sample is part of a study of regulatory T cells in long-lasting Graves disease. General study findings and limits: Persistent Graves' patients showed less TCR diversity than newly diagnosed ones. Clonotypes that were public and shared totalled a few thousand in persistent patients versus 966 in new patients.

The CDR3 contains 19 residues. With 2 bases removed from V and 3 bases from J, the gap between germline ends came to 25 bases. Both iRepertoire HTBI primers and Arm-PCR of CDR3 regions were used to build the TCR beta libraries. Using its own MiXCR run on the multiplex PCR reads, TCRdb lists one record per CDR3 protein. The table lists 300,000 to 400,000 distinct CDR3 sequences, about a sixth of them singletons, with more than 30% in the top ten. Specimen: peripheral blood mononuclear cells (PBMCs), collected at new diagnosis, from a patient treated with antithyroid drugs. The chain combines TRBV12-3 or TRBV12-4 with TRBJ1-2, with D tentatively TRBD1 (5 bases). The source is a female donor with Graves disease. The CDR3 region is CASSLSYDLGPTQDYGYTF. CDR3 nucleotide sequence: TGTGCCAGCAGTTTATCGTACGATTTGGGGCCGACGCAAGACTATGGCTACACCTTC.